The 31 T cell receptor beta chains below all came from one sample that was sequenced in a study of glioma-infiltrating T cells. The iRepertoire nested amplicon-rescue multiplex PCR amplified TCR alpha and beta CDR3s from RNA. One entry per CDR3 protein results from TCRdb running MiXCR on the multiplex PCR reads. This table has approximately 20,000 distinct CDR3 sequences, roughly 24% appearing once. Sequencing was carried out using glioma tissue, nonneoplastic brain tissue, or PBMCs (not recorded which). The receptors shown here come from a human donor with low-grade glioma or glioblastoma, undergoing nonglioma brain surgery, or in good health (not recorded which).

By its share, this clonotype is medium-sized (0.01 to 0.1%). The V and J genes are TRBV6-1 and TRBJ2-3, with D possibly being TRBD1 (6 bases). With 8 bases removed from V and 1 base from J, the gap between germline ends came to 13 bases. This CDR3 contains 14 residues. Germline V gene sequence: CDR1 MNHNS, CDR2 SASEGT. The CDR3 reads CASYWTVGTDTQYF. As DNA, the CDR3 is TGTGCCAGCTACTGGACAGTTGGCACAGATACGCAGTATTTT.

Many counts were recorded for this clonotype. This sequence joins TRBV3-1 and TRBJ2-3; D perhaps matches TRBD2 (6 bases). The CDR3 loop spans 14 amino acids. Trimming stripped 1 base from V and 1 base from J, with 6 bases between. CDR1 LGHDT and CDR2 YNNKEL come from the germline V gene (reference sequence). The CDR3 region has the DNA TGTGCCAGCAGCCAAGCGGGGGGCACAGATACGCAGTATTTT. Encoded protein: CASSQAGGTDTQYF.

In its sample, this clonotype was seen many times. The rearrangement joins TRBV6-1 to TRBJ2-5, with 7 bases matching TRBD1. J gave up 5 bases and V 6 bases, and 6 bases lay outside the gene matches. The V gene's germline CDR1 is MNHNS and CDR2 SASEGT. The CDR3 contains 13 residues. The CDR3 DNA follows: TGTGCCAGCAGACGGGACAGAGGGGAGACCCAGTACTTC. Protein product: CASRRDRGETQYF.

This clonotype showed up just a few times. This clone may be a read error of a much larger clone one base away. V usage is TRBV6-2 or TRBV6-3 and J usage is TRBJ2-1; TRBD1 matches at 9 bases. Looked up from germline, CDR1 is MNHEY and CDR2 is SVGEGT. CDR3 length: 15 amino acids. The CDR3 DNA sequence: TGTGCCAACACCGACCAGGGACAGGGAAACAATGAGCAGTCCTTC. It codes for CANTDQGQGNNEQSF.

This clonotype was counted between two and nine times. This chain connects TRBV9 to TRBJ2-1, with 7 bases aligning to TRBD2. Germline loops: CDR1 SGDLS, CDR2 YYNGEE. The CDR3 length is 17 residues. V lost 2 bases and J lost 7; bases outside the gene matches: 15. CDR3 amino acids: CASSVTHSGGGRNEQFF. CDR3 DNA: TGTGCCAGCAGCGTCACCCACTCTGGGGGGGGAAGGAATGAGCAGTTCTTC.

The chain employs TRBV5-6 and TRBJ2-7; 9 positions match TRBD1. Germline CDR1 reads SGHDT; CDR2 reads YYEEEE. Trimming at V came to 4 bases and at J to 2 bases, leaving 4 bases not matched to a gene. The CDR3 loop spans 14 amino acids. The DNA for the CDR3 is TGTGCCAGCAGCGGCACAGGGGGCGCCTACGAGCAGTACTTC. Its translation is CASSGTGGAYEQYF.

The V and J genes are TRBV7-9 and TRBJ2-1, with TRBD1 matching 8 bases. Germline CDR1 reads SEHNR; CDR2 reads FQNEAQ (reference sequence). The CDR3 has 16 residues. J lost 6 bases, V lost 5 bases, and 12 bases had no gene match. This chain's CDR3 is CASSPRQGIILNEQFF. Written as DNA, the CDR3 is TGTGCCAGCAGCCCCAGACAGGGGATAATCCTCAATGAGCAGTTCTTC.

The chain couples TRBV11-2 to TRBJ2-6, with D perhaps TRBD1 (6 bases). Germline V gives CDR1 SGHAT, CDR2 FQNNGV. This CDR3 is 18 amino acids long. Trimming removed 5 bases from V and 0 bases from J, with 17 bases in between. CDR3 sequence: CASSPARGRNSGANVLTF. The DNA of the CDR3 is TGTGCCAGCAGCCCCGCCAGGGGTCGGAACTCTGGGGCCAACGTCCTGACTTTC.

This clonotype was seen a few times. Written as DNA, the CDR3 is TGTGCCATCAGTGACGGACAATTGAACACTGAAGCTTTCTTT. It yields the protein CAISDGQLNTEAFF. This chain uses TRBV10-3 with TRBJ1-1, with D tentatively TRBD1 (5 bases). The CDR3 length is 14 residues. Trimming cost V 3 bases and J 0 bases, with 8 bases left between them. CDR1 is ENHRY, CDR2 SYGVKD, per germline.

This clonotype was observed once. A much larger clone lies one base from this, so it may be a read error. V usage is TRBV6-2 or TRBV6-3 and J usage is TRBJ1-2, with a possible D match to TRBD1 (6 bases). CDR1 is MNHEY and CDR2 is SVGEGT in the germline V gene. This CDR3 is built from 15 residues. DNA for the CDR3: TGTGCCAGCAGTTATAACCGGGGTGGGGGCTATGGCTACGCCTTC. Translation: CASSYNRGGGYGYAF.

On this clonotype itself: A much larger clone lies a single base off, so this may be a read error. The V call is TRBV4-1, the J call TRBJ2-3; TRBD2 matches at 8 bases. The germline CDR1 and CDR2 sequences are MGHRA and YSYEKL. J gave up 8 bases and V 1 base, and 11 bases lay outside the gene matches. The CDR3 spans 16 residues. The CDR3 DNA reads as TGCGCCAGCAGCCAAGCCCCCGGGAGGGCGGGAGGTACGCAGTATTTT. This gives the protein CASSQAPGRAGGTQYF.

About this clonotype: A much larger clonotype is one base distant, so this may be a read error. The rearrangement links TRBV28 to TRBJ2-3; the match to TRBD2 covers 10 bases. Germline loops: CDR1 MDHEN, CDR2 SYDVKM. This CDR3 is 17 amino acids long. The CDR3, as DNA: TGTGCCAGCAGTTTATTCAGCGGGGGGGCTAGCACATATACGCAGTATTTT. Amino acids: CASSLFSGGASTYTQYF.

The chain combines TRBV7-9 with TRBJ1-5; D is unclear. The germline V gene encodes CDR1 SEHNR and CDR2 FQNEAQ (reference sequence). The CDR3 sequence is 16 residues long. Trimming left V 1 base short and J 1 base short, with 11 bases between. The CDR3 reads CASSLGAGQSNQPQHF. CDR3 in DNA: TGTGCCAGCAGCTTAGGGGCAGGCCAGAGCAATCAGCCCCAGCATTTT.

In its sample, this clonotype was seen many times. The chain carries TRBV6-2 or TRBV6-3 and TRBJ2-7; no clear D. CDR1 is MNHEY, CDR2 SVGEGT, per germline. The ends were cut back, 11 bases at V and 4 bases at J, with 15 bases in the middle. CDR3 size: 12 residues. DNA of the CDR3: TGTGCCCTGAGTCGGATGTTTTACGAGCAGTACTTC. Its translation is CALSRMFYEQYF.

This clonotype was seen ten or more times. This sequence joins TRBV24-1 and TRBJ2-5; possible D gene TRBD1, 6 bases. Trimming removed 4 bases from V and 3 bases from J, with 14 bases in between. The CDR3 totals 15 residues. The germline CDR1 and CDR2 sequences are KGHDR and SFDVKD. This chain's CDR3 is CATSELTGTKETQYF. The CDR3 bases are TGTGCCACCAGTGAACTGACAGGAACCAAAGAGACCCAGTACTTC.

The chain carries TRBV19 and TRBJ1-5; TRBD1 might be the D (6 bases). Germline CDR1 reads LNHDA; CDR2 reads SQIVND (reference sequence). The CDR3 spans 14 residues. V lost 2 bases and J 1 base, leaving 6 bases between the germline ends. The CDR3 DNA sequence: TGTGCCAGTAGTATACAGGGGAGCAATCAGCCCCAGCATTTT. This sequence encodes CASSIQGSNQPQHF.

To note about this clonotype: The junction differs from germline at one of its ends, possibly a read error. This chain links TRBV18 with TRBJ1-1; D uncertain. The length of the CDR3 is 11 residues. CDR1 KGHSH and CDR2 LQKENI come from the germline V gene. CDR3 bases: TGTGCCAGGTCACCACGGGCTGAAGCCTTCTTT. Encoded protein: CARSPRAEAFF.

The rearrangement joins TRBV20-1 to TRBJ1-2; D unclear. CDR3 length equals 13 residues. Germline V gene lookup returns CDR1 DFQATT and CDR2 SNEGSKA (reference sequence). The CDR3 DNA is TGCAGCAGCCTAGATCGGGGAGGCTATGGCTACACCTTC. Translated, it gives CSSLDRGGYGYTF.

Remarks on this clonotype: A much larger clone is a single base away; this may be a read error. J is TRBJ2-7 and V is TRBV27, with a tentative D call TRBD2 (6 bases). The CDR3 is made up of 14 amino acids. CDR1 and CDR2 (germline): MNHEY, SMNVEV (reference sequence). The V end was cut by 4 bases, the J end by 0 bases, with 10 bases between. CDR3 residues: CASSYDGGSYEQYF. CDR3 nucleotide sequence: TGTGCCAGCAGTTACGACGGGGGCTCCTACGAGCAGTACTTC.

This clonotype has at least ten counts. The chain links TRBV27 to TRBJ2-5, with 11 bases that match TRBD2. V shed 7 bases and J 5 bases; nucleotides not matched to a gene: 9. The CDR3 covers 15 residues. The germline V gene encodes CDR1 MNHEY and CDR2 SMNVEV (reference sequence). The CDR3 DNA follows: TGTGCCAGCAACTTAGCGGGGGGGCCGGAGGAGACCCAGTACTTC. Translation: CASNLAGGPEETQYF.

The V call is TRBV14, the J call TRBJ1-5; D gene uncertain. Per the germline V gene, CDR1 is SGHDN and CDR2 is FVKESK. The CDR3 extends over 13 amino acids. V lost 0 bases and J lost 4, with 4 bases in between. CDR3 sequence reads: CASSQDPNQPQHF. CDR3 in DNA: TGTGCCAGCAGCCAAGACCCAAATCAGCCCCAGCATTTT.

The chain couples TRBV18 to TRBJ2-1; the D is unclear. V dropped 3 bases and J dropped 5 bases, with 14 bases sitting between them. The CDR3 spans 15 residues. Germline V gene sequence: CDR1 KGHSH, CDR2 LQKENI. This CDR3 reads CASSPSAGADNEQFF. The CDR3, as DNA: TGTGCCAGCTCACCGTCCGCTGGCGCGGACAATGAGCAGTTCTTC.

This clonotype was found many times. The chain uses TRBV28 and TRBJ1-2, with D maybe TRBD1 (5 bases). This CDR3 has 13 amino acids. The germline V and J ends were trimmed by 3 bases and 4 bases, with 9 bases remaining between them. The germline V gene has CDR1 MDHEN and CDR2 SYDVKM. The CDR3 DNA follows: TGTGCCAGCAGTTTGTTTGACAGCTATGGCTACACCTTC. Translation gives CASSLFDSYGYTF.

The genes are TRBV12-5 and TRBJ2-1, with D perhaps matching TRBD1 or TRBD2 (5 bases each). Trimming cost V 1 base and J 1 base, with 5 bases left between them. Germline CDR1 and CDR2: LGHNT and FRNRAP. This CDR3 region has 14 residues. CDR3: CASGLGGSYNEQFF. Here the CDR3 DNA reads TGTGCTAGTGGTTTGGGGGGGTCCTACAATGAGCAGTTCTTC.

In the case of this clonotype: The missing conserved phenylalanine or tryptophan at the end of this CDR3 makes a read error likely. DNA for the CDR3: TGTGCCAGCAGTTATGGAGGTGGCATGAGCAATCAGCCCCAGCATTCT. Translation: CASSYGGGMSNQPQHS. J is TRBJ1-5 and V is TRBV27; no clear D gene. CDR3 length equals 16 residues. Germline-derived CDR1 and CDR2 are MNHEY and SMNVEV (reference sequence). Trimming stripped 4 bases from V and 1 base from J, with 14 bases between.

This clonotype was detected ten times or more. The J gene is TRBJ2-1, the V gene TRBV4-3; maybe TRBD2 (6 bases). There are 15 residues in the CDR3. With 1 base removed from V and 4 bases from J, the gap between germline ends came to 11 bases. CDR1 is LGHNA, CDR2 YSLEER, per germline. The CDR3 coding sequence is TGCGCCAGCAGCCAAGTAGGGACTGATTACAATGAGCAGTTCTTC. Protein sequence: CASSQVGTDYNEQFF.

The V and J genes are TRBV7-9 and TRBJ1-5; unclear D gene. CDR3 size: 13 residues. Germline V CDR1 and CDR2: SEHNR, FQNEAQ (reference sequence). V was trimmed by 4 bases and J by 4 bases, leaving 8 bases between them. Written as DNA, the CDR3 is TGTGCCAGCAGCTCGACACTTAATCAGCCCCAGCATTTT. This sequence encodes CASSSTLNQPQHF.

This clonotype has ten or more counts. The chain combines TRBV6-1 with TRBJ2-1; D may be TRBD1 (7 bases). The germline gives CDR1 MNHNS, CDR2 SASEGT. This CDR3 spans 17 amino acids. The V end was cut by 8 bases, the J end by 6 bases, with 26 bases between. The CDR3 region is CASLTPRGERMFNEQFF. The CDR3, as DNA: TGTGCCAGCCTCACCCCCAGGGGGGAGCGAATGTTCAATGAGCAGTTCTTC.

The chain couples TRBV16 to TRBJ1-1; no definite D call. The V gene lost 4 bases and the J gene lost 0 bases, with 6 bases spanning the gap. Germline CDR1 and CDR2: KGHSY and FQNENV. This CDR3 spans 13 amino acids. The CDR3 DNA sequence: TGTGCCAGCAGCCTGAGTATGAACACTGAAGCTTTCTTT. Protein product: CASSLSMNTEAFF.

In this sample, this clonotype is medium-sized. The gene calls are TRBV6-2 or TRBV6-3 and TRBJ1-1; unclear D gene. The V and J ends lost 8 bases and 5 bases respectively, with 9 bases between them. The germline V gene encodes CDR1 MNHEY and CDR2 SVGEGT. The CDR3 is made up of 11 amino acids. CDR3 bases: TGTGCCAGCCGGTGGGAAACTGAAGCTTTCTTT. It is translated as CASRWETEAFF.

This clonotype was seen ten or more times. The chain recombines TRBV20-1 with TRBJ2-1; the D is unclear. V was trimmed by 5 bases and J by 6 bases, leaving 23 bases between them. This CDR3 region has 16 residues. CDR1 is DFQATT, CDR2 SNEGSKA, per germline (reference sequence). The CDR3 coding sequence is TGCAGTGCTGAATCCCGTCGGGTTAGCAGCTCCAATGAGCAGTTCTTC. It is translated as CSAESRRVSSSNEQFF.